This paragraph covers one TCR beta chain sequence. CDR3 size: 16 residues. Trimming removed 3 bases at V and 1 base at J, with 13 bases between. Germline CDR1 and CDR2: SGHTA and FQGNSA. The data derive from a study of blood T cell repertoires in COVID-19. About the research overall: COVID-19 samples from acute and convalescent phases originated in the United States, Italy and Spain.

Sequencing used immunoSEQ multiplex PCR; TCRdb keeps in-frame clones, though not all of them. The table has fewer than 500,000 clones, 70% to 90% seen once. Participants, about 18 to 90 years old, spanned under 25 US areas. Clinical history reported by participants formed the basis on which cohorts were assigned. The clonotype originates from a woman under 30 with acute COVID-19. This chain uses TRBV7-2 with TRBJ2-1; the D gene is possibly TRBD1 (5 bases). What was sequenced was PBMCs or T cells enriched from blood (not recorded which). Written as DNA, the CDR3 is TGTGCCAGCAGCTTGGCCACGGACAAGTCCTACAATGAGCAGTTCTTC. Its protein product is CASSLATDKSYNEQFF.